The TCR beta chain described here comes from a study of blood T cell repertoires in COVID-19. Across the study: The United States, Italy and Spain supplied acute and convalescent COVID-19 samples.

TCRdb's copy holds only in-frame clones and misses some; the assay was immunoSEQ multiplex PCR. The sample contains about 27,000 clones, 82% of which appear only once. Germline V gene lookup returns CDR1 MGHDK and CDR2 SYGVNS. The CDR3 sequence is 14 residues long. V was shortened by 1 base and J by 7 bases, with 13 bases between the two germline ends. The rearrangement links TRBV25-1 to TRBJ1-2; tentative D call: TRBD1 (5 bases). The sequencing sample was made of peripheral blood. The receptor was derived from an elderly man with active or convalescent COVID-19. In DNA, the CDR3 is TGTGCCAGCAGTGAATCCGGAGGGACGGGTGGCTACACCTTC. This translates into CASSESGGTGGYTF.